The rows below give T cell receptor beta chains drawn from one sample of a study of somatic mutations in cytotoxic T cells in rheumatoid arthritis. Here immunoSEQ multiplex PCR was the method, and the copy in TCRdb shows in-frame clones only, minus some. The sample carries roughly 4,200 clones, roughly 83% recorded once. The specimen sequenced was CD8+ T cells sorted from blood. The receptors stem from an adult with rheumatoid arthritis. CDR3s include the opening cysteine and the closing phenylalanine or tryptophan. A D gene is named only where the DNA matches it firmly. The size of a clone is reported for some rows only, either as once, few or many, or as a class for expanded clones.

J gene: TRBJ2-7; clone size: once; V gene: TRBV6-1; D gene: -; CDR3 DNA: TGTGCCAGCAGTGAAGGAGTCAACTCCTACGAGCAGTACTTC; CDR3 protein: CASSEGVNSYEQYF
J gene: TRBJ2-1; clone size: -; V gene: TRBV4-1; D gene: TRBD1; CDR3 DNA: TGCGCCAGCAGCCAAGATCACACCGGGACAGGGGGATGGGATGAGCAGTTCTTC; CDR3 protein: CASSQDHTGTGGWDEQFF
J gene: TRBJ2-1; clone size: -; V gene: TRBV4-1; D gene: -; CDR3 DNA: TGCGCCAGCAGCCCTGAGCCGGGCCCCCTATATGAGCAGTTCTTC; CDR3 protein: CASSPEPGPLYEQFF
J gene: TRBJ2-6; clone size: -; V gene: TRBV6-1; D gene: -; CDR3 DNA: TGTGCCAGCAGTGTAGCCGTCTCTGGGGCCAACGTCCTGACTTTC; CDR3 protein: CASSVAVSGANVLTF
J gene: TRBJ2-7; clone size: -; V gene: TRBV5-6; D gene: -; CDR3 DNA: TGTGCCAGCAGCTTGGGGAGCTCCTACGAGCAGTACTTC; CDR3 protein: CASSLGSSYEQYF
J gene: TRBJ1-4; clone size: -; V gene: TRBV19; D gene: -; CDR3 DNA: TGTGCCAGTGGCAGGATTGTTGAAAAACTGTTTTTT; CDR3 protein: CASGRIVEKLFF
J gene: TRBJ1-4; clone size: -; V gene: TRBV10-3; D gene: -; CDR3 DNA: TGTGCCATCAGTGATTTTGCAACTAATGAAAAACTGTTTTTT; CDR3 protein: CAISDFATNEKLFF
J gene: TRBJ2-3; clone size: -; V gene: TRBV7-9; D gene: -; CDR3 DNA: TGTGCCAGCAGCTTAAAATACGGCCAGCCCCGAGCAGATACGCAGTATTTT; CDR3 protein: CASSLKYGQPRADTQYF
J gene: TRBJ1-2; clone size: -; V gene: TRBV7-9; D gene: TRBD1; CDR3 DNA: TGTGCCAGCAGCTTGGGACAGACCTATGGCTACACCTTC; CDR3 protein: CASSLGQTYGYTF
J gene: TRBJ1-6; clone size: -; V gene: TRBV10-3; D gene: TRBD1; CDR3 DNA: TGTGCCATCAGGGACAGGGTAGGATCACCCCTCCACTTT; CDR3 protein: CAIRDRVGSPLHF
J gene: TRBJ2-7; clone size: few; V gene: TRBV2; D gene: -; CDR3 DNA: TGTGCCAGCAGGCCAACCCCCGGCCACGAGCAGTACTTC; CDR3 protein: CASRPTPGHEQYF
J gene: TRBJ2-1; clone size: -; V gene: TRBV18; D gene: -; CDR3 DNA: TGTGCCAGCTCACCACCTACTGGGGAGAAGCAGTTCTTC; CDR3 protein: CASSPPTGEKQFF
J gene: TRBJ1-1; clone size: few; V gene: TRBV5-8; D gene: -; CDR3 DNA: TGTGCCAGCAGCTTGGGATTGGGAGCTATGAACACTGAAGCTTTCTTT; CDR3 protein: CASSLGLGAMNTEAFF
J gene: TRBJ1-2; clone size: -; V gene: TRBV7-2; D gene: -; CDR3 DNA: TGTGCCAGCAGCTGGCAGGAGAACTATGGCTACACCTTC; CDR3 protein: CASSWQENYGYTF
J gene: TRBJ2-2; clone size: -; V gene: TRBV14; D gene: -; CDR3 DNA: TGTGCCAGCAGCCCCGACCTCTACCTGAACACCGGGGAGCTGTTTTTT; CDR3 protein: CASSPDLYLNTGELFF
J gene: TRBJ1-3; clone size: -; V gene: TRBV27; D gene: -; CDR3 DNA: TGTGCCAGCAGTTTAGGACGAGGAAACACCATATATTTT; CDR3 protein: CASSLGRGNTIYF